A selection of T cell receptor beta chains follows, all from one sample in a study of beta chain features in type 1 diabetes. Data came from immunoSEQ multiplex PCR; TCRdb stores just in-frame clones and leaves some out. The sample shows 400,000 to 450,000 clones, about 14% of them seen only once. The sequenced sample consisted of naive CD4+ T cells from blood. The source is a man aged 25 to 45 in good health. The CDR3 runs from the conserved cysteine through the conserved F or W. The order of the fields is clone size, D gene, J gene, V gene, CDR3 protein, CDR3 DNA. A D gene is named only where the DNA matches it firmly. Part of the rows lack a size; the others show once, few, many or a class for expanded clones.

size: -; D: -; J: TRBJ1-1; V: TRBV20-1; CDR3: CSARDRVEAFF; DNA: TGCAGTGCTAGAGACAGGGTTGAAGCTTTCTTT
size: few; D: -; J: TRBJ2-3; V: TRBV23-1; CDR3: CASTTPPGRGGTDTQYF; DNA: TGCGCCAGCACTACCCCCCCGGGCAGGGGCGGGACAGATACGCAGTATTTT
size: -; D: -; J: TRBJ2-3; V: TRBV7-9; CDR3: CASSLGTSGEYF; DNA: TGTGCCAGCAGCTTGGGGACTTCAGGAGAGTATTTT
size: few; D: TRBD1; J: TRBJ2-7; V: TRBV4-1; CDR3: CASSQGRGQGFYEQYF; DNA: TGCGCCAGCAGCCAAGGCCGGGGACAGGGGTTCTACGAGCAGTACTTC
size: -; D: TRBD2; J: TRBJ2-3; V: TRBV6-1; CDR3: CASSATSGSAIDTQYF; DNA: TGTGCCAGCAGTGCGACTAGCGGGAGTGCGATAGATACGCAGTATTTT
size: few; D: TRBD2; J: TRBJ2-3; V: TRBV28; CDR3: CASSSGGASGDTQYF; DNA: TGTGCCAGCAGTTCCGGGGGGGCCTCTGGAGATACGCAGTATTTT
size: -; D: -; J: TRBJ1-1; V: TRBV10-3; CDR3: CAISESGSFNTEAFF; DNA: TGTGCCATCAGTGAGTCGGGAAGCTTTAACACTGAAGCTTTCTTT
size: -; D: TRBD1; J: TRBJ2-5; V: TRBV7-2; CDR3: CASSSHRGQETQYF; DNA: TGTGCCAGCAGCTCGCACAGGGGACAAGAGACCCAGTACTTC
size: few; D: TRBD2; J: TRBJ2-1; V: TRBV4-1; CDR3: CASSSLAGGPGGEQFF; DNA: TGCGCCAGCAGCTCCCTAGCGGGGGGCCCGGGAGGTGAGCAGTTCTTC
size: -; D: -; J: TRBJ1-3; V: TRBV7-8; CDR3: CASSFLTSVRRGSGNTIYF; DNA: TGTGCCAGCAGCTTTCTGACCTCGGTCCGGAGGGGCTCTGGAAACACCATATATTTT
size: few; D: -; J: TRBJ1-3; V: TRBV30; CDR3: CAWSVGLHSGNTIYF; DNA: TGTGCCTGGAGTGTCGGTCTGCACTCTGGAAACACCATATATTTT
size: few; D: TRBD1; J: TRBJ2-1; V: TRBV25-1; CDR3: CASSVIQGDSYNEQFF; DNA: TGTGCCAGCAGTGTTATACAGGGGGATTCCTACAATGAGCAGTTCTTC
size: -; D: -; J: TRBJ2-1; V: TRBV7-3; CDR3: CASSLGGGASEQFF; DNA: TGTGCCAGCAGCCTGGGTGGCGGGGCTAGTGAGCAGTTCTTC
size: few; D: -; J: TRBJ1-2; V: TRBV10-3; CDR3: CAIRAQGPYGYTF; DNA: TGTGCCATCAGAGCTCAGGGGCCCTATGGCTACACCTTC
size: -; D: -; J: TRBJ2-3; V: TRBV5-4; CDR3: CASSLGGAGTDTQYF; DNA: TGTGCCAGCAGCTTGGGCGGGGCTGGCACAGATACGCAGTATTTT
size: few; D: -; J: TRBJ1-2; V: TRBV14; CDR3: CASSQVGVGGYTF; DNA: TGTGCCAGCAGCCAAGTAGGGGTCGGCGGCTACACCTTC
size: -; D: -; J: TRBJ1-1; V: TRBV25-1; CDR3: CAAGSRPGKGNTEAFF; DNA: TGTGCCGCTGGGAGCAGGCCGGGCAAGGGGAACACTGAAGCTTTCTTT
size: few; D: -; J: TRBJ1-1; V: TRBV4-2; CDR3: CASSQDQRTEAFF; DNA: TGTGCCAGCAGCCAAGATCAACGAACTGAAGCTTTCTTT
size: few; D: -; J: TRBJ2-3; V: TRBV16; CDR3: CASSPLYGTSTDTQYF; DNA: TGTGCCAGCAGCCCTCTGTATGGCACTAGCACAGATACGCAGTATTTT
size: -; D: TRBD2; J: TRBJ2-1; V: TRBV7-9; CDR3: CASSLALLAGFEQFF; DNA: TGTGCCAGCAGCTTAGCGCTACTAGCGGGTTTTGAGCAGTTCTTC
size: few; D: -; J: TRBJ2-5; V: TRBV7-2; CDR3: CASSLGGAQETQYF; DNA: TGTGCCAGCAGCTTAGGGGGGGCTCAAGAGACCCAGTACTTC
size: -; D: TRBD1; J: TRBJ2-3; V: TRBV9; CDR3: CASSVVDRGADTQYF; DNA: TGTGCCAGCAGCGTAGTGGACAGGGGGGCAGATACGCAGTATTTT
size: -; D: TRBD2; J: TRBJ2-1; V: TRBV7-2; CDR3: CASSLDGLGYNEQFF; DNA: TGTGCCAGCAGCTTAGATGGACTAGGGTACAATGAGCAGTTCTTC
size: few; D: -; J: TRBJ2-7; V: TRBV7-9; CDR3: CASSRRRDEQYF; DNA: TGTGCCAGCAGCCGTCGCCGGGACGAGCAGTACTTC
size: -; D: TRBD2; J: TRBJ2-4; V: TRBV18; CDR3: CASSPPGGDHIQYF; DNA: TGTGCCAGCTCACCACCGGGGGGGGACCACATTCAGTACTTC
size: few; D: TRBD1; J: TRBJ1-5; V: TRBV29-1; CDR3: CSVGGTAKQPQHF; DNA: TGCAGCGTGGGCGGGACAGCAAAACAGCCCCAGCATTTT
size: few; D: TRBD2; J: TRBJ2-5; V: TRBV9; CDR3: CASSTRLAGGRETQYF; DNA: TGTGCCAGCAGCACCCGACTAGCGGGAGGACGAGAGACCCAGTACTTC
size: -; D: TRBD2; J: TRBJ2-1; V: TRBV11-2; CDR3: CASSSRLAGGNNEQFF; DNA: TGTGCCAGCAGCTCCCGACTAGCGGGAGGGAACAATGAGCAGTTCTTC
size: -; D: -; J: TRBJ2-7; V: TRBV2; CDR3: CASRAGVREQYF; DNA: TGTGCCAGCAGGGCAGGGGTTCGCGAGCAGTACTTC
size: -; D: -; J: TRBJ1-1; V: TRBV4-3; CDR3: CASSHDIYTEAFF; DNA: TGCGCCAGCAGCCACGACATTTACACTGAAGCTTTCTTT
size: few; D: -; J: TRBJ1-2; V: TRBV30; CDR3: CAWVFGTGYGYTF; DNA: TGTGCCTGGGTGTTTGGGACTGGCTATGGCTACACCTTC
size: -; D: -; J: TRBJ2-2; V: TRBV7-9; CDR3: CASSFPVNTGELFF; DNA: TGTGCCAGCAGCTTCCCAGTGAACACCGGGGAGCTGTTTTTT
size: few; D: -; J: TRBJ2-1; V: TRBV28; CDR3: CASSLLGGTYNEQFF; DNA: TGTGCCAGCAGTTTATTGGGAGGAACATACAATGAGCAGTTCTTC
size: -; D: -; J: TRBJ1-2; V: TRBV20-1; CDR3: CSSSREYGYTF; DNA: TGCAGTTCCAGCCGGGAGTATGGCTACACCTTC
size: few; D: TRBD1; J: TRBJ2-3; V: TRBV6-6; CDR3: CASSSQGTGVDTQYF; DNA: TGTGCCAGCAGTAGTCAGGGGACAGGGGTGGATACGCAGTATTTT
size: few; D: TRBD1; J: TRBJ2-3; V: TRBV7-2; CDR3: CASSRTGGSTDTQYF; DNA: TGTGCCAGCAGCCGGACAGGGGGCTCGACAGATACGCAGTATTTT
size: few; D: TRBD2; J: TRBJ2-2; V: TRBV7-6; CDR3: CASSSSGRTGELFF; DNA: TGTGCCAGCAGCTCTAGCGGGAGAACCGGGGAGCTGTTTTTT
size: few; D: TRBD2; J: TRBJ2-1; V: TRBV2; CDR3: CASSVAGGQGVQFF; DNA: TGTGCCAGCAGTGTTGCGGGGGGCCAGGGCGTGCAGTTCTTC
size: few; D: -; J: TRBJ2-1; V: TRBV30; CDR3: CAWSTRNNEQFF; DNA: TGTGCCTGGAGTACCCGTAATAATGAGCAGTTCTTC
size: few; D: -; J: TRBJ2-3; V: TRBV9; CDR3: CASSPNPGTSTDTQYF; DNA: TGTGCCAGCAGCCCAAACCCTGGGACTAGCACAGATACGCAGTATTTT
size: few; D: -; J: TRBJ2-2; V: TRBV9; CDR3: CASSAAPGHKTGELFF; DNA: TGTGCCAGCAGCGCAGCCCCGGGACATAAGACCGGGGAGCTGTTTTTT